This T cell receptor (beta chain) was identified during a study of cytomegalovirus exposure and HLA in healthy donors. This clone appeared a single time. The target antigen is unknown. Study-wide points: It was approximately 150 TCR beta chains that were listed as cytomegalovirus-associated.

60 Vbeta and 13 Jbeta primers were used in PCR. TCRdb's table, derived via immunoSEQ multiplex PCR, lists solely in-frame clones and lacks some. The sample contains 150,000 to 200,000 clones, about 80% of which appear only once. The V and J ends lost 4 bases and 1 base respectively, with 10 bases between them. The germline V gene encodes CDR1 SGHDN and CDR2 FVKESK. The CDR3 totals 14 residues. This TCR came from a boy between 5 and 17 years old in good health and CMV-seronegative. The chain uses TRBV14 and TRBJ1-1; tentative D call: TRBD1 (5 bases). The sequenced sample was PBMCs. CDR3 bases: TGTGCCAGCAGCCCCCGGGGGGGGAACACTGAAGCTTTCTTT. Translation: CASSPRGGNTEAFF.